These 30 T cell receptor beta chains came from one sample sequenced in a study of T cell repertoires in cytomegalovirus infection. TCRdb analysed the reads with MiXCR anew, one entry per CDR3 protein. The sample contains about 450,000 distinct CDR3 sequences, under 40% of which appear only once. The sample comprised PBMCs. The receptors were sampled from a human donor in good health (CMV status not recorded). Some clones in this sample may be carry-over from other donors' samples.

The chain is built from TRBV20-1 and TRBJ2-7, with TRBD2 matching 10 bases. V gave up 1 base and J gave up 6 bases; unmatched junction bases: 3. From germline, CDR1 is DFQATT and CDR2 SNEGSKA (reference sequence). The CDR3 loop spans 13 amino acids. The CDR3 coding sequence is TGCAGTGCTAGAGTCACTAGCGGGGCCGAGCAGTACTTC. As protein: CSARVTSGAEQYF.

There are many counts of this clonotype. V is TRBV6-1 and J is TRBJ2-7; D is unclear. V shed 1 base and J shed 0 bases, with 10 bases lying between them. Per the germline V gene, CDR1 is MNHNS and CDR2 is SASEGT. CDR3 length equals 15 residues. CDR3 amino acids: CASSEGGASSYEQYF. The DNA of the CDR3 is TGTGCCAGCAGTGAAGGTGGAGCGAGCTCCTACGAGCAGTACTTC.

There are many counts of this clonotype. The V gene is TRBV7-6, the J gene TRBJ2-2, with D possibly matching TRBD2 (7 bases). Per germline, CDR1 SGHVS and CDR2 FNYEAQ. CDR3 length: 21 amino acids. V was cut by 5 bases and J by 0 bases, with 28 bases left in between. In DNA, the CDR3 is TGTGCCAGCAGCCCAAACCCGGGAGGCAGGGGCGCCGAAGCGAACACCGGGGAGCTGTTTTTT. It codes for CASSPNPGGRGAEANTGELFF.

This chain links TRBV10-3 with TRBJ2-1, with a tentative D call TRBD2 (6 bases). There are 15 residues in the CDR3. The V end lost 5 bases, the J end lost 8 bases, and 19 bases lay between the germline ends. Germline lookup yields CDR1 ENHRY and CDR2 SYGVKD. The chain's CDR3 is CAISNLGGALDEQFF. CDR3 in DNA: TGTGCCATCAGTAACCTCGGGGGTGCTCTTGATGAGCAGTTCTTC.

The V and J genes are TRBV12-3 or TRBV12-4 and TRBJ1-2; D not resolved. This CDR3 region has 10 residues. V shed 3 bases and J shed 8 bases, with 4 bases lying between them. The DNA for the CDR3 is TGTGCCAGCAGTTTCCGCGGCTACACCTTC. Amino acid sequence: CASSFRGYTF.

This clonotype was counted only a few times. The V gene is TRBV5-6, the J gene TRBJ1-1, with D unresolved. Germline V lookup: CDR1 SGHDT, CDR2 YYEEEE. This CDR3 comprises 14 residues. V gave up 2 bases and J gave up 0 bases, with 8 bases separating them. CDR3 coding DNA: TGTGCCAGCAGCTTTGGGAACCTGAACACTGAAGCTTTCTTT. It encodes CASSFGNLNTEAFF.

This clonotype was observed many times. V and J are TRBV7-6 and TRBJ2-7, with D hard to call. Trimming left V 4 bases short and J 0 bases short, with 13 bases between. The CDR3 spans 15 residues. Per the germline V gene, CDR1 is SGHVS and CDR2 is FNYEAQ. The CDR3, as DNA: TGTGCCAGCAGCTCCCCCCAGGATTCCTCCTACGAGCAGTACTTC. Protein sequence: CASSSPQDSSYEQYF.

This clonotype appeared many times. The V gene is TRBV7-2, the J gene TRBJ1-6; possible D gene TRBD1, 5 bases. This CDR3 has 16 residues. Germline loops: CDR1 SGHTA, CDR2 FQGNSA. Trimming left V 0 bases short and J 8 bases short, with 14 bases between. The CDR3 nucleotides are TGTGCCAGCAGCTTAGCGCTAGCCAGGGTGGATTCACCCCTCCACTTT. It translates to CASSLALARVDSPLHF. The variable domain in full, with the rest retrieved from reference TRBV7-2 and TRBJ1-6, is GAGVSQSPSNKVTEKGKDVELRCDPISGHTALYWYRQSLGQGLEFLIYFQGNSAPDKSGLPSDRFSAERTGGSVSTLTIQRTQQEDSAVYLCASSLALARVDSPLHFGNGTRLTVT.

The CDR3 nucleotides are TGTGCCAGCAGCTCTTGGACAAGCATGGCTCCTTATGAGCAGTTCTTC. This translates into CASSSWTSMAPYEQFF. The V gene is TRBV13, the J gene TRBJ2-1; D possibly corresponds to TRBD1 (5 bases). The ends were cut back, 4 bases at V and 8 bases at J, with 21 bases in the middle. Germline values: CDR1 PRHDT, CDR2 FYEKMQ (reference sequence). CDR3 size: 16 residues.

This clonotype occurred a few times. The genes are TRBV18 and TRBJ2-7, with TRBD2 matching over 14 bases. The length of the CDR3 is 18 residues. Germline CDR1 KGHSH, CDR2 LQKENI. Unmatched junction bases numbered 8, after V lost 1 base and J lost 3 bases. CDR3 in DNA: TGTGCCAGCTCACCACTCCCGGGACTAGCGGGGGAGAGCTACGAGCAGTACTTC. This codes for CASSPLPGLAGESYEQYF.

The chain couples TRBV6-8 to TRBJ2-2, with 10 positions matching TRBD2. The CDR3 is 18 residues long. The ends lost 6 bases at V and 0 bases at J; junction bases unmatched: 10. The germline CDR1 and CDR2 sequences are MNHGY and SAAAGT. The CDR3, as DNA: TGTGCCAGCAGCCTACCTTTTAGCGGGGGGTCGAACACCGGGGAGCTGTTTTTT. It is translated as CASSLPFSGGSNTGELFF.

Written as DNA, the CDR3 is TGTGCCATCAGACAAGGGACAGGAGACACCGGGGAGCTGTTTTTT. Translation gives CAIRQGTGDTGELFF. The rearrangement links TRBV11-2 to TRBJ2-2; TRBD1 aligns across 8 bases. The V segment lost 10 bases and the J segment 3 bases; nucleotides outside the gene matches: 10. The CDR3 loop spans 15 amino acids. Germline V gene data show CDR1 as SGHAT and CDR2 as FQNNGV. The full variable domain, rest sourced from reference TRBV11-2 and TRBJ2-2, is EAGVAQSPRYKIIEKRQSVAFWCNPISGHATLYWYQQILGQGPKLLIQFQNNGVVDDSQLPKDRFSAERLKGVDSTLKIQPAKLEDSAVYLCAIRQGTGDTGELFFGEGSRLTVL.

As concerns this clonotype: A much larger clone sits a single nucleotide away, making a read error possible. V and J are TRBV7-9 and TRBJ2-5; 8 bases fit TRBD2. The CDR3 length is 15 residues. The germline V gene has CDR1 SEHNR and CDR2 FQNEAQ (reference sequence). CDR3 DNA: TGTGCCAGCAGTCGGGGGGGCCCGTACCAAGAGACCCCGTACTTC. The encoded protein is CASSRGGPYQETPYF.

This clonotype has only a few counts. The chain has TRBV7-9 and TRBJ2-3; TRBD1 aligns across 10 bases. Losses at the gene ends were 6 bases for V and 3 bases for J; bases not matched to a gene: 9. CDR1 SEHNR and CDR2 FQNEAQ come from the germline V gene (reference sequence). The CDR3 extends over 16 amino acids. CDR3 amino acids: CASRPGGQGWTDTQYF. The CDR3 nucleotides are TGTGCCAGCAGACCCGGGGGACAGGGGTGGACAGATACGCAGTATTTT.

About this clonotype: Being one base from a much bigger clone, this may be a read error. This chain connects TRBV13 to TRBJ1-5; D is uncertain. The CDR3 is 13 residues long. The V and J ends lost 3 bases and 2 bases respectively, with 5 bases between them. From germline, CDR1 is PRHDT and CDR2 FYEKMQ (reference sequence). CDR3: CASSFFGNQPQHF. In DNA form, the CDR3 reads TGTGCCAGCAGCTTTTTTGGCAATCAGCCCCAGCATTTT.

The chain couples TRBV2 to TRBJ2-7; D is uncertain. Trimming took off 6 bases at V and 5 bases at J, with 14 bases between the two ends. The CDR3 has 13 amino acids. CDR1 is SNHLY, CDR2 FYNNEI, per germline. CDR3 protein: CASRTAPRDEQYF. As DNA, the CDR3 is TGTGCCAGCAGGACCGCCCCTCGAGACGAGCAGTACTTC. Variable domain in full (rest from reference TRBV2 and TRBJ2-7): EPEVTQTPSHQVTQMGQEVILRCVPISNHLYFYWYRQILGQKVEFLVSFYNNEISEKSEIFDDQFSVERPDGSNFTLKIRSTKLEDSAMYFCASRTAPRDEQYFGPGTRLTVT.

The chain carries TRBV12-3 or TRBV12-4 and TRBJ2-7, with D possibly TRBD1 on 6 matching bases. The CDR3 has 14 residues. Trimming cost V 10 bases and J 6 bases, with 22 bases left between them. The CDR3 sequence: CATGVMGHGGEQYF. CDR3 nucleotide sequence: TGTGCCACCGGGGTGATGGGACACGGCGGCGAGCAGTACTTC.

This clonotype appeared a few times. The chain joins TRBV29-1 to TRBJ2-3, with unresolved D. CDR3 length equals 15 residues. In germline, CDR1 is SQVTM, CDR2 ANQGSEA. V was shortened by 8 bases and J by 1 base, with 19 bases between the two germline ends. CDR3 residues: CSTATGSTGTDTQYF. CDR3 in DNA: TGCAGCACCGCGACCGGATCCACCGGCACAGATACGCAGTATTTT.

The V gene is TRBV20-1, the J gene TRBJ1-5; D perhaps matches TRBD1 (5 bases). The CDR3 sequence is 15 residues long. Trimming pared 3 bases from V and 2 bases from J, leaving 14 bases between. Germline V gene lookup returns CDR1 DFQATT and CDR2 SNEGSKA (reference sequence). The CDR3 loop reads CSASPGGLGNQPQHF. The CDR3 coding sequence is TGCAGTGCTAGCCCCGGGGGGTTAGGCAATCAGCCCCAGCATTTT.

The chain joins TRBV28 to TRBJ2-3; TRBD1 might be the D (6 bases). V was shortened by 0 bases and J by 1 base, with 14 bases between the two germline ends. Germline-derived CDR1 and CDR2 are MDHEN and SYDVKM. The CDR3 length is 17 residues. For the CDR3, the DNA is TGTGCCAGCAGTTTATGGAAGCCAGGGGTAGGCACAGATACGCAGTATTTT. Translated, it gives CASSLWKPGVGTDTQYF.

CDR3 DNA sequence: TGTGCCAGCAGCGTAGTTAGCTCGGGCAGGCAACGGCACAATGAGCAGTTCTTC. Translating it yields CASSVVSSGRQRHNEQFF. The J gene is TRBJ2-1, the V gene TRBV9; D gene uncertain. The germline V and J ends were trimmed by 0 bases and 5 bases, with 21 bases remaining between them. Per the germline V gene, CDR1 is SGDLS and CDR2 is YYNGEE. The CDR3 length is 18 residues.

V and J are TRBV19 and TRBJ2-5; weak D call: TRBD2 (6 bases). Trimming took 1 base from V and 5 from J, leaving 17 bases between them. CDR1 and CDR2 (germline): LNHDA, SQIVND (reference sequence). This CDR3 is 16 amino acids long. The CDR3 coding sequence is TGTGCCAGTAGTATAGGTGGCGGGATGTACCTGGAGACCCAGTACTTC. As protein: CASSIGGGMYLETQYF.

In regard to this clonotype: A much larger clone lies one base from this, so it may be a read error. The chain joins TRBV7-8 to TRBJ1-4; weak D call: TRBD1 (6 bases). The CDR3 extends over 17 amino acids. Per germline, CDR1 SGHVS and CDR2 FQNEAQ. With 3 bases removed from V and 0 bases from J, the gap between germline ends came to 14 bases. In nucleotides, the CDR3 is TGTGCCAGCAGCTTTGGGACAACGGTCTCAACTAATGAAAAACTGTTTTTT. Amino acid sequence: CASSFGTTVSTNEKLFF.

The chain is built from TRBV28 and TRBJ1-4, with D unclear. CDR1 MDHEN and CDR2 SYDVKM come from the germline V gene. The CDR3 extends over 16 amino acids. V was trimmed by 2 bases and J by 4 bases, leaving 14 bases between them. The CDR3 DNA sequence: TGTGCCAGCAGTTTAAGACGGAGTTCCAGTAATGAAAAACTGTTTTTT. Translation gives CASSLRRSSSNEKLFF.

In the case of this clonotype: The junction departs from germline at one end; a sequencing error may be responsible. The rearrangement links TRBV12-3 or TRBV12-4 to TRBJ1-1; 7 bases agree with TRBD1. The CDR3 runs to 14 residues. The CDR3 DNA follows: TGTGCCAACAGTTTTGCAGGGGGGAACACTGAAGCTTTCTTT. Amino acid sequence: CANSFAGGNTEAFF.

This clonotype was detected a few times. For the CDR3, the DNA is TGTGCCAGCAGCCATTTTCGCGGCTACTCTGGGGCCAACGTCCTGACTTTC. Translation: CASSHFRGYSGANVLTF. The chain carries TRBV5-4 and TRBJ2-6; unclear D gene. Trimming shortened V by 4 bases and J by 0 bases, and 14 bases separated the two germline ends. Germline-derived CDR1 and CDR2 are SGHNT and YYREEE (reference sequence). The CDR3 extends over 17 amino acids.

In this sample, this clonotype turned up a few times. The chain employs TRBV15 and TRBJ2-1; D call uncertain. CDR1 is LNHNV and CDR2 is YYDKDF in the germline V gene (reference sequence). The CDR3 runs to 13 residues. Trimming took off 6 bases at V and 0 bases at J, with 6 bases between the two ends. The CDR3 coding sequence is TGTGCCACCAGTCCCCCCTCCTACAATGAGCAGTTCTTC. It codes for CATSPPSYNEQFF.

The chain combines TRBV28 with TRBJ2-5; a possible D gene is TRBD2 (5 bases). CDR3 length equals 15 residues. Germline V gene sequence: CDR1 MDHEN, CDR2 SYDVKM. With 8 bases removed from V and 5 bases from J, the gap between germline ends came to 21 bases. The DNA of the CDR3 is TGTGCCAGCGATTTGGAGGCTGGCCGGAGGGAGACCCAGTACTTC. Its protein product is CASDLEAGRRETQYF.

The chain has TRBV6-1 and TRBJ1-6; no firm D call. The germline V gene encodes CDR1 MNHNS and CDR2 SASEGT. Trimming removed 5 bases at V and 10 bases at J, with 30 bases between. The CDR3 runs to 19 residues. As DNA, the CDR3 is TGTGCCAGCAGTCCCGAGGGATACCGGCAGCGGACTTTCGGGTCACCCCTCCACTTT. It specifies CASSPEGYRQRTFGSPLHF.

CDR3 amino acids: CSAPSTSGGFNEQYF. The CDR3 coding sequence is TGCAGTGCGCCCTCCACTAGCGGGGGGTTCAACGAGCAGTACTTC. V gene TRBV20-1 combines with J gene TRBJ2-7, with 12 nucleotides matching TRBD2. Germline V gene data show CDR1 as DFQATT and CDR2 as SNEGSKA (reference sequence). The CDR3 totals 15 residues. V lost 6 bases to trimming and J lost 5 bases; unmatched junction nucleotides: 11.